These 23 T cell receptor beta chains were sequenced from one sample in a study of blood T cell repertoires in COVID-19. TCRdb's copy holds only in-frame clones and misses some; the assay was immunoSEQ multiplex PCR. The top ten clones hold approximately 8.2% of a sample with approximately 150,000 clones, around 81% of them seen once. Sequenced sample: peripheral blood. All receptors derive from a human donor in a cohort sampled during active COVID-19.

The rearrangement uses TRBV5-1 and TRBJ2-7; TRBD2 matches at 11 bases. Germline assignment: CDR1 SGHRS and CDR2 YFSETQ. The length of the CDR3 is 17 residues. With 0 bases clipped from V and 1 base from J, the junction kept 6 bases outside the gene matches. CDR3 protein: CASSLDELAGESYEQYF. The CDR3 DNA is TGCGCCAGCAGCTTGGATGAACTAGCGGGAGAGTCCTACGAGCAGTACTTC.

The rearrangement joins TRBV28 to TRBJ1-1; D is uncertain. V was shortened by 6 bases and J by 10 bases, with 18 bases between the two germline ends. The germline CDR1 and CDR2 sequences are MDHEN and SYDVKM. The CDR3 contains 13 residues. CDR3 nucleotides: TGTGCCAGCAGCCCAAGGAGGGCAGTGCTAGCTTTCTTT. It is translated as CASSPRRAVLAFF.

This chain links TRBV7-9 with TRBJ2-7; 9 bases line up with TRBD2. Germline-derived CDR1 and CDR2 are SEHNR and FQNEAQ (reference sequence). Unmatched junction bases numbered 8, after V lost 1 base and J lost 4 bases. This CDR3 is built from 16 residues. CDR3 DNA sequence: TGTGCCAGCAGCTTAGAACTAGCGGGTTATGATTACGAGCAGTACTTC. Translated: CASSLELAGYDYEQYF.

Remarks on this clone: Distinct nucleotide sequences in the sample also encode this CDR3. This chain links TRBV7-2 with TRBJ2-1; 14 nucleotides match TRBD2. CDR3 length: 18 residues. V shed 1 base and J 3 bases; nucleotides not matched to a gene: 5. Germline V CDR1 and CDR2: SGHTA, FQGNSA. In DNA, the CDR3 is TGTGCCAGCAGCTTAGAGGGGACTAGCGGGAGATACTACAATGAGCAGTTCTTC. Translating gives CASSLEGTSGRYYNEQFF.

This chain links TRBV4-3 with TRBJ2-7; 9 nucleotides agree with TRBD1. This CDR3 comprises 18 residues. The junction had 12 bases not matched to a gene; V was cut back by 1 base and J by 2 bases. Germline CDR1 is LGHNA and CDR2 is YSLEER. The CDR3 spells CASSQAAGQGFSAYEQYF. The CDR3 DNA reads TGCGCCAGCAGCCAAGCGGCGGGACAGGGTTTTTCCGCCTACGAGCAGTACTTC.

The CDR3 region is CASSPQPAGGYEQYF. CDR3 coding DNA: TGTGCCAGCAGCCCCCAACCAGCGGGAGGCTACGAGCAGTACTTC. The chain recombines TRBV7-6 with TRBJ2-7; 9 bases map to TRBD2. CDR1 is SGHVS and CDR2 is FNYEAQ in the germline V gene. V dropped 5 bases and J dropped 3; count of bases not matched to a gene: 8. The length of the CDR3 is 15 residues.

This rearrangement joins TRBV23-1 to TRBJ2-1; 10 nucleotides align to TRBD2. Being an ORF, TRBV23-1 has a function that is uncertain. The CDR3 loop spans 16 amino acids. Trimming took 4 bases from V and 8 from J; bases not matched to a gene: 11. This chain's CDR3 is CASSPLEAGGPYEQFF. The CDR3 coding sequence is TGCGCCAGCAGTCCGCTGGAAGCGGGAGGGCCTTATGAGCAGTTCTTC.

This chain links TRBV24-1 with TRBJ1-2; 8 bases align to TRBD1. Trimming at V came to 4 bases and at J to 5 bases, leaving 8 bases not matched to a gene. The CDR3 consists of 15 residues. Per the germline V gene, CDR1 is KGHDR and CDR2 is SFDVKD. The CDR3 spells CATSEPGTGGYGYTF. DNA for the CDR3: TGTGCCACCAGTGAACCCGGGACAGGCGGTTATGGCTACACCTTC.

This chain joins TRBV7-2 and TRBJ2-7; 8 positions agree with TRBD2. This CDR3 is 15 amino acids long. The junction had 9 bases not matched to a gene; V was cut back by 5 bases and J by 3 bases. Looked up from germline, CDR1 is SGHTA and CDR2 is FQGNSA. As DNA, the CDR3 is TGTGCCAGCAGCCCCAACCTAGCGGGCGGCTACGAGCAGTACTTC. Translating gives CASSPNLAGGYEQYF.

V usage is TRBV2 and J usage is TRBJ2-1, with 10 bases fitting TRBD2. This CDR3 region has 15 residues. V lost 6 bases and J lost 4; bases outside the gene matches: 6. Looked up from germline, CDR1 is SNHLY and CDR2 is FYNNEI. This chain's CDR3 is CASRTRTSGYNEQFF. CDR3 coding DNA: TGTGCCAGCAGGACTCGGACTAGCGGATACAATGAGCAGTTCTTC. The full variable domain, rest sourced from reference TRBV2 and TRBJ2-1, is EPEVTQTPSHQVTQMGQEVILRCVPISNHLYFYWYRQILGQKVEFLVSFYNNEISEKSEIFDDQFSVERPDGSNFTLKIRSTKLEDSAMYFCASRTRTSGYNEQFFGPGTRLTVL.

This chain joins TRBV9 and TRBJ1-2, with 9 bases matching TRBD1. V trimming: 3 bases; J trimming: 4 bases; junction bases outside the gene matches: 10. This CDR3 has 16 residues. Germline lookup yields CDR1 SGDLS and CDR2 YYNGEE. The CDR3 nucleotides read TGTGCCAGCAGCGCCGACTCCACAGGGGGCGGCTATGGCTACACCTTC. This translates into CASSADSTGGGYGYTF. Using reference TRBV9 and TRBJ1-2 for the parts outside the CDR3, the full variable domain is DSGVTQTPKHLITATGQRVTLRCSPRSGDLSVYWYQQSLDQGLQFLIQYYNGEERAKGNILERFSAQQFPDLHSELNLSSLELGDSALYFCASSADSTGGGYGYTFGSGTRLTVV.

The CDR3 DNA follows: TGTGCCAGCAGTGGACAGGGCAACTATGGCTACACCTTC. This codes for CASSGQGNYGYTF. The rearrangement links TRBV6-6 to TRBJ1-2; 8 bases align to TRBD1. V was pared by 5 bases and J by 2 bases, with 1 base of the junction left unmatched. From germline, CDR1 is MNHNY and CDR2 SVGAGI (reference sequence). CDR3 size: 13 residues.

The chain has TRBV4-1 and TRBJ2-7; 8 nucleotides agree with TRBD2. The germline gives CDR1 MGHRA, CDR2 YSYEKL. CDR3 length: 14 residues. Trimming removed 3 bases from V and 2 bases from J; junction bases left unmatched: 3. The chain's CDR3 is CASSQTGLAYEQYF. Here the CDR3 DNA reads TGCGCCAGCAGCCAGACGGGACTAGCCTACGAGCAGTACTTC.

The J gene is TRBJ2-5, the V gene TRBV20-1; D is uncertain. The CDR3 has 14 residues. Trimming took off 3 bases at V and 2 bases at J, with 13 bases between the two ends. CDR1 and CDR2 (germline): DFQATT, SNEGSKA (reference sequence). The CDR3 protein is CSASGLARQETQYF. CDR3 DNA: TGCAGTGCTAGTGGTTTGGCCCGACAAGAGACCCAGTACTTC.

The J gene is TRBJ2-1, the V gene TRBV14; weak D call: TRBD1 (7 bases). CDR3 length equals 18 residues. Deletions cut 1 base from V and 6 bases from J, with 22 bases between. The germline V gene encodes CDR1 SGHDN and CDR2 FVKESK. The CDR3 loop reads CASSQATGAGGTFNEQFF. The CDR3 nucleotides read TGTGCCAGCAGCCAAGCCACAGGGGCCGGGGGTACTTTCAATGAGCAGTTCTTC.

The chain is built from TRBV19 and TRBJ2-7, with 8 bases matching TRBD1. V gave up 4 bases and J gave up 3 bases; unmatched junction bases: 5. CDR3 length: 14 residues. Germline V gene lookup returns CDR1 LNHDA and CDR2 SQIVND (reference sequence). The CDR3, as DNA: TGTGCCAGTAGTAGAACCGGGACAGGCTACGAGCAGTACTTC. Translation gives CASSRTGTGYEQYF.

The rearrangement links TRBV5-4 to TRBJ1-2, with 11 bases lining up with TRBD1. In germline, CDR1 is SGHNT, CDR2 YYREEE (reference sequence). The length of the CDR3 is 17 residues. Germline trimming cut 2 bases from V and 7 bases from J; bases unmatched to any gene: 13. CDR3 nucleotide sequence: TGTGCCAGCAGCTTTCCGGGACAGGGGGTAATAGGACGTGGCTACACCTTC. This translates into CASSFPGQGVIGRGYTF.

In its sample, this clone was seen a few times. The chain uses TRBV7-9 and TRBJ2-7; D call uncertain. The CDR3 sequence is 12 residues long. Per the germline V gene, CDR1 is SEHNR and CDR2 is FQNEAQ (reference sequence). V was shortened by 4 bases and J by 3 bases, with 7 bases between the two germline ends. The CDR3 bases are TGTGCCAGCAGCTCAGAAAACTACGAGCAGTACTTC. The encoded protein is CASSSENYEQYF.

This chain joins TRBV3-1 (or the pseudogene TRBV3-2) and TRBJ2-1, with 11 bases fitting TRBD2. The CDR3 runs 17 residues. Germline-derived CDR1 and CDR2 are LGHDT and YNNKEL (reference sequence). The trim removed 1 base at V and 7 bases at J, leaving 9 bases unmatched. The CDR3 nucleotides are TGTGCCAGCAGCCAAGCGGGTGCACTAGCGGGAGTTAATGAGCAGTTCTTC. Translated, it gives CASSQAGALAGVNEQFF.

V gene TRBV10-3 combines with J gene TRBJ2-7, with D possibly TRBD2 on 5 matching bases. CDR1 and CDR2 (germline): ENHRY, SYGVKD. V gave up 5 bases and J gave up 6 bases, with 14 bases separating them. CDR3 length: 13 amino acids. The CDR3 DNA follows: TGTGCCATCAGTACGTCCGGGGTTTCCGAGCAGTACTTC. It specifies CAISTSGVSEQYF.

The genes are TRBV3-1 (or the pseudogene TRBV3-2) and TRBJ2-7; 11 bases are a match to TRBD2. Trimming at V came to 6 bases and at J to 6 bases, leaving 10 bases not matched to a gene. This CDR3 region has 15 residues. Germline CDR1 and CDR2: LGHDT and YNNKEL (reference sequence). CDR3: CASRTSGSLYFEQYF. DNA of the CDR3: TGTGCCAGCAGAACTAGCGGGAGTTTATACTTCGAGCAGTACTTC.

The chain recombines TRBV5-5 with TRBJ2-7; D perhaps matches TRBD1 (5 bases). The CDR3 is 12 residues long. CDR1 and CDR2 (germline): SGHKS, YYEKEE (reference sequence). Trimming left V 3 bases short and J 3 bases short, with 7 bases between. DNA for the CDR3: TGTGCCAGCAGCTCGCAGGGCTACGAGCAGTACTTC. This gives the protein CASSSQGYEQYF.

V is TRBV5-1 and J is TRBJ1-6, with D possibly matching TRBD1 (5 bases). The CDR3 is made up of 16 amino acids. V was pared by 0 bases and J by 9 bases, with 16 bases between. Germline V gives CDR1 SGHRS, CDR2 YFSETQ. The CDR3 bases are TGCGCCAGCAGCTTGGTTTCGACAGCATTATTTTCACCCCTCCACTTT. Its translation: CASSLVSTALFSPLHF.